Listed below are T cell receptor beta chains from one sample, sequenced in a study of cytomegalovirus exposure and HLA in healthy donors. Profiling relied on immunoSEQ multiplex PCR, and the TCRdb table lists in-frame clones only, not all of them. Of approximately 230,000 clones in the sample, roughly 84% were seen once. What was sequenced was PBMCs. The source of these receptors is a man aged 18 to 30 in good health and CMV-seropositive. The CDR3 runs from the conserved cysteine through the conserved F or W. The D gene is left open where the match is weak. The size entry is marked missing in some rows and otherwise reads once, few, many or a size class.

v_gene,d_gene,abundance,j_gene,CDR3aa,CDR3nt
TRBV5-4,NA,NA,TRBJ1-5,CASSSRDSNQPQHF,TGTGCCAGCAGCAGCAGAGATAGCAATCAGCCCCAGCATTTT
TRBV28,NA,few,TRBJ2-7,CASSNPNTTRHEQYF,TGTGCCAGCAGTAACCCCAATACGACAAGACACGAGCAGTACTTC
TRBV7-9,NA,NA,TRBJ1-4,CASSRSLPVEKLFF,TGTGCCAGCAGCCGAAGTCTCCCAGTTGAAAAACTGTTTTTT
TRBV27,TRBD2,NA,TRBJ2-1,CASSFGGRAHNEQFF,TGTGCCAGCAGTTTTGGGGGGAGGGCCCACAATGAGCAGTTCTTC
TRBV5-1,NA,NA,TRBJ1-1,CASRPLLENTEAFF,TGCGCCAGCAGACCTTTGCTGGAGAACACTGAAGCTTTCTTT
TRBV29-1,NA,NA,TRBJ1-2,CSVQTVLYGYTF,TGCAGCGTGCAGACAGTCCTCTATGGCTACACCTTC
TRBV4-3,NA,NA,TRBJ2-1,CASSQDTAGYNEQFF,TGCGCCAGCAGCCAAGATACAGCCGGGTACAATGAGCAGTTCTTC
TRBV6-1,NA,NA,TRBJ2-7,CASNPRAISYEQYF,TGTGCCAGCAATCCCCGGGCAATCTCCTACGAGCAGTACTTC
TRBV5-6,TRBD2,NA,TRBJ2-3,CASSPRWREGDTQYF,TGTGCCAGCAGCCCGAGGTGGAGGGAGGGCGACACGCAGTATTTT
TRBV11-2,TRBD2,NA,TRBJ2-2,CASSPREGRDTGELFF,TGTGCCAGCAGCCCGCGGGAGGGCCGGGACACCGGGGAGCTGTTTTTT
TRBV5-1,TRBD2,NA,TRBJ2-1,CASSLTSGSVQFF,TGCGCCAGCAGCTTGACTAGCGGGTCGGTGCAGTTCTTC
TRBV6-6,NA,NA,TRBJ1-4,CASSYGRGAAEKLFF,TGTGCCAGCAGTTACGGGAGGGGCGCAGCTGAAAAACTGTTTTTT
TRBV10-3,NA,NA,TRBJ1-1,CAIRSRENTEAFF,TGTGCCATCAGATCGCGGGAGAACACTGAAGCTTTCTTT
TRBV27,NA,NA,TRBJ2-2,CASSLANTGELFF,TGTGCCAGCAGTTTGGCGAACACCGGGGAGCTGTTTTTT
TRBV7-3,NA,NA,TRBJ2-1,CASSPRAPISYNEQFF,TGTGCCAGCAGCCCCAGGGCTCCCATATCCTACAATGAGCAGTTCTTC
TRBV2,NA,once,TRBJ1-1,CASSEFPGTEAFF,TGTGCCAGCAGTGAGTTTCCAGGCACTGAAGCTTTCTTT